Sequencing of this TCR beta chain was carried out in a study of T cell responses to AZD1222 COVID-19 vaccine. Study conclusions and caveats: Donors were chiefly white British, with a greater number of females, and clonal diversity was perhaps underestimated. Repertoires were sampled only after the peak T cell response. Baseline testing showed seropositivity in only a handful of AZD1222 recipients.

For this clone: Its antigen is undetermined.

Profiling relied on immunoSEQ multiplex PCR, and the TCRdb table lists in-frame clones only, not all of them. The data hold 130,000 or so clones, with roughly 93% observed a single time. The sequencing used peripheral blood, collected on day 0 of AZD1222 vaccination. This TCR came from an adult in good health.

This chain's CDR3 is CASSPLDTSSDLNGYTF. In DNA, the CDR3 is TGTGCCAGCTCACCGTTAGACACTTCATCCGACTTGAATGGCTACACCTTC. The chain employs TRBV18 and TRBJ1-2; D is unresolved. The CDR3 is 17 amino acids. Germline CDR1 and CDR2: KGHSH and LQKENI. Between the trimmed V and J ends, which lost 3 bases and 6 bases, there was a span of 23 bases.